This record looks at one TCR beta chain sequence and its context. TCRdb's table, derived via immunoSEQ multiplex PCR, lists solely in-frame clones and lacks some. The sample contains fewer than 20,000 clones, 88% of which appear only once. The entry originates in a study of T cell changes during pregnancy in multiple sclerosis. Germline assignment: CDR1 MNHNS and CDR2 SASEGT. V was cut by 4 bases and J by 11 bases, with 15 bases left in between. The CDR3 has 14 amino acids. This chain uses TRBV6-1 with TRBJ1-6; no clear D. The sequence derives from a female donor in good health, enrolled as a control in a pregnancy study. This material consisted of CD8+ T cells from peripheral blood mononuclear cells, taken after pregnancy. The CDR3 region is CASSAGSSETPLHF. Here the CDR3 DNA reads TGTGCCAGCAGTGCGGGGAGCTCGGAAACACCCCTCCACTTT.